This T cell receptor beta chain was recorded in a study of OX40 agonist ivuxolimab in advanced cancers. The study in broad terms: Ivuxolimab was an agonistic, fully human IgG2 monoclonal antibody directed against OX40 (CD134), a costimulatory receptor. Intravenous ivuxolimab was administered to patients every 2 weeks at six dose levels: 0.01, 0.1, 0.3, 1.5, 3 and 10 mg/kg. Among the approximately 50 dose-escalation patients, about 20 had hepatocellular carcinoma, around 15 melanoma, 9 renal cell carcinoma and 9 head and neck cancer. A male proportion of 82.7% and a mean age of approximately 55 years, ranging from roughly 23 to 90, were recorded for the dose-escalation cohort. Prior anti-PD-1, anti-PD-L1 or anti-CTLA-4 therapy was permitted, and 40% to 50% of dose-escalation patients had received checkpoint inhibitors. Partial responses occurred in three dose-escalation patients, of whom one had hepatocellular carcinoma and two had cutaneous melanoma. The point of sequencing TCRbeta in the periphery was to test whether ivuxolimab changed TCR sequence diversity and drove clonal T-cell expansion. The monotherapy dose-escalation portion (N of about 50 patients) of the phase I ivuxolimab trial is reported in the paper.

The trial excluded patients who had a history of autoimmune disease or who were on systemic immunosuppression. Peripheral blood for TCR sequencing was collected from all dose cohorts at baseline, on cycle 4 day 1, and on cycle 7 day 1. The samples were taken from a phase I, first-in-human, multicenter, open-label dose-escalation trial of ivuxolimab. Adults with locally advanced or metastatic melanoma, renal cell, hepatocellular, or head and neck squamous cell carcinoma were enrolled in the trial. CD4+ and CD8+ T cells were sorted separately from peripheral blood before TCR sequencing. Germline trimming amounts to 7 bases on V and 2 bases on J, with 4 as the count of junction bases outside the gene matches. The CDR3 holds 14 amino acids from the cysteine to the phenylalanine. Here the CDR3 DNA is all that survives: 42 bases in frame from base 1. CDR1 SNHLY and CDR2 FYNNEI are derived from the germline V gene.

For sequencing of the TCRbeta CDR3 region, genomic DNA was extracted from the sorted cells. The immunoSEQ Assay was used to sequence the TCRbeta CDR3 regions. Held by TCRdb, this immuneACCESS table contains in-frame sequences only and omits some clones. Under half of the omission traces to an unresolved V gene where checked; the cause of the rest is unknown. The sample table contains tens of thousands of clones; only one count was recorded for about nine tenths of them. The top ten clones comprise approximately 2.6% of the sample. Results the study describes overall, beyond this receptor: The antigen specificity of the clonally expanded peripheral T cells was not determined. Low levels of normalized T-cell clonal expansion were also seen in some nonresponding patients. In partial responders in the 0.1-3.0 mg/kg groups, normalized peripheral clonal expansion was found to be among the lowest, especially among CD8+ T cells. After ivuxolimab, more expanded clones were found on average in CD8+ T cells than in CD4+ T cells. At doses of 0.1 to 3.0 mg/kg, clonal expansion of both CD4+ and CD8+ blood T cells was observed from baseline to week 6.

This clone was observed a handful of times. What this receptor recognizes is not known. One base away there is no much larger clone; base qualities are not given. The chain is assembled from TRBV2 and TRBJ2-2; the central 7 bases match TRBD1. This receptor was identified in an adult with an advanced solid tumor such as melanoma, head and neck, liver or kidney cancer. The material was CD4+ or CD8+ T cells sorted from blood, obtained in a trial of the OX40 agonist ivuxolimab. The DNA is TGTGCCAGCACCGGGACAGTCAACACCGGGGAGCTGTTTTTT. It encodes CASTGTVNTGELFF.